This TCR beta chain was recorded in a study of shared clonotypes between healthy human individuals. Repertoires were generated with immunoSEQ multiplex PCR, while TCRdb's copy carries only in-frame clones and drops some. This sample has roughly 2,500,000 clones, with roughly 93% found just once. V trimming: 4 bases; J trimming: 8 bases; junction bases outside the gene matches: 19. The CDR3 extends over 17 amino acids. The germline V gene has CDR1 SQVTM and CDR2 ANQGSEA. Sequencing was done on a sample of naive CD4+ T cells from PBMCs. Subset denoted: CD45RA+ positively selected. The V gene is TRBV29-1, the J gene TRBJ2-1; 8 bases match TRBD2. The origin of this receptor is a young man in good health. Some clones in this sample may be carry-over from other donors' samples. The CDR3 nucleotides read TGCAGCGTTGGATCCTCAGCGGGGGAAGGTAGATGGGATGAGCAGTTCTTC. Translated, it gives CSVGSSAGEGRWDEQFF.